This T cell receptor (beta chain) was captured by sequencing in a study of spatial heterogeneity in lung cancer. Time point given: sample taken at primary tumor resection. TCRs were sequenced from unsorted whole RNA of tumor, nontumor lung or PBMC. Every molecule of TCR cDNA had its own unique molecular identifier. Using its own MiXCR run on the 5' RACE reads, TCRdb lists one record per CDR3 protein. Of 25,000 or so distinct CDR3 sequences in the sample, 4% to 6% were seen once. Germline trimming cut 1 base from V and 2 bases from J; bases unmatched to any gene: 1. The CDR3 loop spans 15 amino acids. Germline V gene sequence: CDR1 LGHNA, CDR2 YSLEER. This clonotype qualifies as medium-sized.

The sequencing here drew on PBMCs, taken at surgery. The J gene is TRBJ2-3, the V gene TRBV4-3, with 9 positions matching TRBD2. The sequence was collected from a male donor with early-stage non-small cell lung cancer. The DNA for the CDR3 is TGCGCCAGCAGCCAAGGACTAGCGGCCACAGATACGCAGTATTTT. Amino acids: CASSQGLAATDTQYF.